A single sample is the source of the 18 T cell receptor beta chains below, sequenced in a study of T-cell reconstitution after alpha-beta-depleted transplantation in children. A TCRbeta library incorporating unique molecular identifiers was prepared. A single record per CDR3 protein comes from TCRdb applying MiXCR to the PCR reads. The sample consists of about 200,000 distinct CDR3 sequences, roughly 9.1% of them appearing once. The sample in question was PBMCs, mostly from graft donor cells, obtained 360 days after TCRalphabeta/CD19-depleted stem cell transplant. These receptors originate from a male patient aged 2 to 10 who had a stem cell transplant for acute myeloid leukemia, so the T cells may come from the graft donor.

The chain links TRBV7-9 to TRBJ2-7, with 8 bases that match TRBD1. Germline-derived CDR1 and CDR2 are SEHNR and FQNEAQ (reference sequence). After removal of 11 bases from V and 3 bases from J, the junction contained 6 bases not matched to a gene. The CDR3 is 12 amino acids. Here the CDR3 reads CAVTQGGYEQYF. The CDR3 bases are TGTGCCGTGACACAGGGGGGCTACGAGCAGTACTTC.

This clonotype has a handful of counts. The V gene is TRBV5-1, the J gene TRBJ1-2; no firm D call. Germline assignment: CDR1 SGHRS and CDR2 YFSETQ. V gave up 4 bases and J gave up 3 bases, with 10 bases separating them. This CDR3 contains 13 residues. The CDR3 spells CASSEQSYYGYTF. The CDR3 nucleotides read TGCGCCAGCAGCGAACAGTCCTACTATGGCTACACCTTC.

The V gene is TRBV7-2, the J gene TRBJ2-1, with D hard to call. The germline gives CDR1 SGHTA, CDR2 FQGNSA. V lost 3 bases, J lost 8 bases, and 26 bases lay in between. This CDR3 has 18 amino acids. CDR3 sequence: CASSFATRLIHTRHEQFF. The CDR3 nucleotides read TGTGCCAGCAGCTTCGCCACGCGACTCATCCACACGCGACATGAGCAGTTCTTC.

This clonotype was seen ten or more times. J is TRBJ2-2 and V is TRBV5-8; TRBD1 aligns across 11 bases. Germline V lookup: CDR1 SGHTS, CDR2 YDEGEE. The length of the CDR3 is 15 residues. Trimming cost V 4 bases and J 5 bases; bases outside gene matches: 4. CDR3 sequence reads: CASSKDRGRTGELFF. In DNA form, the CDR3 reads TGTGCCAGCAGCAAGGACAGGGGGCGGACCGGGGAGCTGTTTTTT.

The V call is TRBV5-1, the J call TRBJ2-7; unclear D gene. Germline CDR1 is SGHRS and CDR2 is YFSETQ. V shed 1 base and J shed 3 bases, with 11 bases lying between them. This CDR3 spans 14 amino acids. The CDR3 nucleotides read TGCGCCAGCAGCTTGCCTGCCGCAGGCTACGAGCAGTACTTC. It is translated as CASSLPAAGYEQYF.

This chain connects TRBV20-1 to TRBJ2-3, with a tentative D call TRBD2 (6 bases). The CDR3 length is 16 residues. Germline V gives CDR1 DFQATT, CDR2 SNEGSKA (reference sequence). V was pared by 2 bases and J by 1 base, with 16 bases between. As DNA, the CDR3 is TGCAGTGCTAGAAGCCCGGTCGGGGGACGCACAGATACGCAGTATTTT. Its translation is CSARSPVGGRTDTQYF.

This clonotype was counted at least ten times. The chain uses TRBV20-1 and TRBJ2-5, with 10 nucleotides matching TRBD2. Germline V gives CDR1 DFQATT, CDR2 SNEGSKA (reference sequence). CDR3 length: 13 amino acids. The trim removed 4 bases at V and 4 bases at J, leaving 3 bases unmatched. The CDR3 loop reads CSATLAGAETQYF. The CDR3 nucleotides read TGCAGTGCTACCCTAGCGGGAGCAGAGACCCAGTACTTC.

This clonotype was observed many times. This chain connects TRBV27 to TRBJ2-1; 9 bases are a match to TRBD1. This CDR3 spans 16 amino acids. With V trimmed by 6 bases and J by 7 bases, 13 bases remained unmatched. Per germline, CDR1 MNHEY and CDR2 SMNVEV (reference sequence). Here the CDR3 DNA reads TGTGCCAGCAGCTCGAGCCGGGACAGGGTTGAGAATGAGCAGTTCTTC. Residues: CASSSSRDRVENEQFF.

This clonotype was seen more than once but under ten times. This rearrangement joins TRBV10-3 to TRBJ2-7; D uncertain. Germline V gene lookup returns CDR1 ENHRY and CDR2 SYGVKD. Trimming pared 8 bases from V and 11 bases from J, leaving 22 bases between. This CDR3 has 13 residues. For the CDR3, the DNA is TGTGCCATCCGCTCCCCGGGTGCCGAGGTGGAGTACTTC. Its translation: CAIRSPGAEVEYF.

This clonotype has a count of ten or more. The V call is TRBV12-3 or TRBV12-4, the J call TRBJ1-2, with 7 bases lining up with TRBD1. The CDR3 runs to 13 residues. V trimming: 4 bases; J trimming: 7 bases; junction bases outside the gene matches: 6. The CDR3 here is CASSSHGTAGYTF. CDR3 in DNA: TGTGCCAGCAGTTCCCACGGGACAGCTGGCTACACCTTC.

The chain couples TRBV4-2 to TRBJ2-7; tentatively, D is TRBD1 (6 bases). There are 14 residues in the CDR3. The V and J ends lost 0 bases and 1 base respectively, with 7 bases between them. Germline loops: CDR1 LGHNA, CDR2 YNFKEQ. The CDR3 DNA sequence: TGTGCCAGCAGCCAAGAGGACAGTTCCTACGAGCAGTACTTC. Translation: CASSQEDSSYEQYF.

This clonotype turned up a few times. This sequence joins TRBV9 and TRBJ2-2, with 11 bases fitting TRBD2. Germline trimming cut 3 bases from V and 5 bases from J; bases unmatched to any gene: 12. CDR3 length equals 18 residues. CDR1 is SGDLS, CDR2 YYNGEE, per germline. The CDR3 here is CASSGSPRGLAVTGELFF. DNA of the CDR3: TGTGCCAGCAGCGGCTCACCCCGGGGACTAGCGGTAACCGGGGAGCTGTTTTTT.

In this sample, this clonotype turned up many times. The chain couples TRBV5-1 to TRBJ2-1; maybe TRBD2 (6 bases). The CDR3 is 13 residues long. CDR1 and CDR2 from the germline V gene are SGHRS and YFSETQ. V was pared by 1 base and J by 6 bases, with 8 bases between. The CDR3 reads CASSLQRVNEQFF. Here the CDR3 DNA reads TGCGCCAGCAGCTTGCAGCGGGTCAATGAGCAGTTCTTC.

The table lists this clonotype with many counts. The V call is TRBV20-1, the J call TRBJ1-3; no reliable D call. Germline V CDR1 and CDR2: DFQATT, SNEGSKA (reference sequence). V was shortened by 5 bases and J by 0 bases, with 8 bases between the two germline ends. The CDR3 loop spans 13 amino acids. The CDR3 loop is CSAQDPSGNTIYF. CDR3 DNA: TGCAGTGCTCAGGACCCCTCTGGAAACACCATATATTTT.

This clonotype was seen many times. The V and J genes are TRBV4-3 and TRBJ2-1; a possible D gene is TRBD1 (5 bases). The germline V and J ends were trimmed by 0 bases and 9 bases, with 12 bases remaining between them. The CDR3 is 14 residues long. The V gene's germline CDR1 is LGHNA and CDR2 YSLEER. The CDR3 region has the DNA TGCGCCAGCAGCCAAGAGATTCTTAGGGGTGAGCAGTTCTTC. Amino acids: CASSQEILRGEQFF.

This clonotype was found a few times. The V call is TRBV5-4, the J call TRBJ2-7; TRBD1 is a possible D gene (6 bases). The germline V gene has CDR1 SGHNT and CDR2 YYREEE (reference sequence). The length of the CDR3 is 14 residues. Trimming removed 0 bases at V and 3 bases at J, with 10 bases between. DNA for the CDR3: TGTGCCAGCAGCTTGGCAGGGGAGTTCTACGAGCAGTACTTC. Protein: CASSLAGEFYEQYF.

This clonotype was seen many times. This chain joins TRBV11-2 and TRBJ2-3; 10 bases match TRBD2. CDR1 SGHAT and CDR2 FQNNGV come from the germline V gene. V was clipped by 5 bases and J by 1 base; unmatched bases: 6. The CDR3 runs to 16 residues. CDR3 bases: TGTGCCAGCAGCACATTAGGGACTAGCGGCACAGATACGCAGTATTTT. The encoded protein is CASSTLGTSGTDTQYF. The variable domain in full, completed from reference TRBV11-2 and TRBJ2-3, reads EAGVAQSPRYKIIEKRQSVAFWCNPISGHATLYWYQQILGQGPKLLIQFQNNGVVDDSQLPKDRFSAERLKGVDSTLKIQPAKLEDSAVYLCASSTLGTSGTDTQYFGPGTRLTVL.

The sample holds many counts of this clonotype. CDR3 DNA sequence: TGTGCCAGCAGTCACAATGCGGGGTCCGGGGAGCTGTTTTTT. This gives the protein CASSHNAGSGELFF. The V gene is TRBV4-2, the J gene TRBJ2-2; possible D gene TRBD2, 6 bases. The CDR3 sequence is 14 residues long. Germline assignment: CDR1 LGHNA and CDR2 YNFKEQ. V was cut by 6 bases and J by 6 bases, with 14 bases left in between.